These 2 T cell receptor beta chains share one sample of origin, sequenced in a study of TIL therapy for anti-PD-1-resistant metastatic lung cancer. The time point here: pre-treatment sample, taken before nivolumab and TIL therapy. This was the immunoSEQ v3 assay. The table came from immunoSEQ multiplex PCR; TCRdb's copy has only in-frame clones and leaves some out. The sample lists fewer than 40,000 clones; 74% were seen once. Sequenced material: blood, taken at baseline. Source of these receptors: a woman aged 25 to 80 with non-small cell lung cancer.

The chain employs TRBV6-5 and TRBJ2-7; 7 nucleotides match TRBD2. From germline, CDR1 is MNHEY and CDR2 SVGAGI. V dropped 6 bases and J dropped 4; count of bases not matched to a gene: 12. The CDR3 consists of 15 residues. The CDR3 loop is CASSPSGGSLYEQYF. The CDR3 DNA reads as TGTGCCAGCAGCCCATCGGGCGGGAGTTTGTACGAGCAGTACTTC.

This clone has more than one count but fewer than ten. The chain joins TRBV18 to TRBJ2-7; maybe TRBD2 (5 bases). The CDR3 totals 15 residues. The germline V gene has CDR1 KGHSH and CDR2 LQKENI. Trimming removed 2 bases from V and 3 bases from J, with 14 bases in between. In DNA form, the CDR3 reads TGTGCCAGCTCACCAAGGACTGACGAAATCTACGAGCAGTACTTC. This gives the protein CASSPRTDEIYEQYF.